A single sample gave rise to the 13 T cell receptor beta chains below, sequenced in a study of early T cells in non-severe SARS-CoV-2 infection. TCRdb analysed the 5' RACE reads with MiXCR anew, one entry per CDR3 protein. The data hold approximately 58,000 distinct CDR3 sequences, with around a tenth observed a single time. The sequenced material came from whole blood. These receptors all come from an adult who was a healthcare worker with PCR-confirmed SARS-CoV-2 infection or an uninfected control (not recorded which).

The rearrangement links TRBV12-3 or TRBV12-4 to TRBJ2-1; 9 bases map to TRBD2. The V and J ends lost 3 bases and 4 bases, in that order; junction bases with no gene match: 7. This CDR3 comprises 16 residues. CDR3 coding DNA: TGTGCCAGCAGTTTCCCGGGCGGGAGGGGTTACAATGAGCAGTTCTTC. It is translated as CASSFPGGRGYNEQFF.

The chain joins TRBV10-3 to TRBJ2-7; 7 positions agree with TRBD2. CDR1 ENHRY and CDR2 SYGVKD come from the germline V gene. The J segment lost 6 bases and the V segment lost 8 bases, leaving 4 bases of the junction unmatched. This CDR3 comprises 11 residues. This chain's CDR3 is CAIGGGAEQYF. DNA of the CDR3: TGTGCCATCGGGGGGGGAGCCGAGCAGTACTTC.

This clonotype has more than one count but fewer than ten. This sequence joins TRBV18 and TRBJ2-2; D is ambiguous. CDR1 is KGHSH, CDR2 LQKENI, per germline. The V end lost 3 bases, the J end lost 4 bases, and 6 bases lay between the germline ends. The CDR3 has 13 residues. This CDR3 is CASSPVITGELFF. CDR3 coding DNA: TGTGCCAGCTCACCTGTAATCACCGGGGAGCTGTTTTTT.

This clonotype showed up just a few times. The rearrangement uses TRBV29-1 and TRBJ1-1; the D is unclear. The V gene's germline CDR1 is SQVTM and CDR2 ANQGSEA. The CDR3 sequence is 9 residues long. V dropped 7 bases and J dropped 8 bases, with 8 bases sitting between them. CDR3 sequence: CSGVSEAFF. The CDR3 DNA follows: TGCAGCGGGGTGTCCGAAGCTTTCTTT.

The chain has TRBV12-3 or TRBV12-4 and TRBJ2-3; 9 positions match TRBD1. The CDR3 length is 14 residues. Unmatched junction bases numbered 4, after V lost 6 bases and J lost 3 bases. The CDR3 region has the DNA TGTGCCAGCAGGATGACAGGGGGGACAGATACGCAGTATTTT. Amino acids: CASRMTGGTDTQYF.

As concerns this clonotype: It may be a read error: a sequence one base away is much more abundant. The V gene is TRBV6-6, the J gene TRBJ2-1; D gene ambiguous. Germline CDR1 reads MNHNY; CDR2 reads SVGAGI (reference sequence). This CDR3 comprises 15 residues. CDR3 region: CASSYHGTSYNGQFF. DNA for the CDR3: TGTGCCAGCAGTTACCACGGTACCTCCTACAATGGGCAGTTCTTC.

A few counts support this clonotype. V and J are TRBV11-2 and TRBJ2-7; TRBD2 aligns across 15 bases. Germline loops: CDR1 SGHAT, CDR2 FQNNGV. The CDR3 totals 17 residues. V trimming: 3 bases; J trimming: 4 bases; junction bases outside the gene matches: 7. The CDR3 loop is CASSFPGLAGGRYEQYF. In DNA, the CDR3 is TGTGCCAGCAGCTTCCCCGGACTAGCGGGGGGGAGGTACGAGCAGTACTTC.

The J gene is TRBJ2-4, the V gene TRBV12-3 or TRBV12-4, with TRBD2 identical over 10 bases. This CDR3 is built from 17 residues. The V and J ends lost 4 bases and 1 base, in that order; junction bases with no gene match: 7. CDR3 region: CASSSSSGSRAKNIQYF. The CDR3 DNA reads TGTGCCAGCAGTTCCTCTAGCGGGAGTCGGGCCAAAAACATTCAGTACTTC.

This clonotype was picked up a small number of times. V is TRBV18 and J is TRBJ2-7; 11 bases are a match to TRBD2. The CDR3 totals 13 residues. J was trimmed by 3 bases and V by 7 bases; bases with no gene match: 2. CDR1 is KGHSH, CDR2 LQKENI, per germline. CDR3 region: CASFTSGSYEQYF. The CDR3 coding sequence is TGTGCCAGCTTTACTAGCGGGAGCTACGAGCAGTACTTC.

This clonotype occurred a few times. The chain employs TRBV10-2 and TRBJ2-5; the D gene is possibly TRBD2 (5 bases). V lost 4 bases, J lost 7 bases, and 13 bases lay in between. From germline, CDR1 is WSHSY and CDR2 SAAADI. The CDR3 runs to 13 residues. The CDR3 bases are TGCGCCAGCAGTGCGCGGGCCCCGGGGACCCAGTACTTC. It translates to CASSARAPGTQYF.

This chain connects TRBV9 to TRBJ2-1; a weak D match, TRBD1 (6 bases). Per the germline V gene, CDR1 is SGDLS and CDR2 is YYNGEE. The V end was cut by 2 bases, the J end by 9 bases, with 18 bases between. The CDR3 is 15 residues long. DNA of the CDR3: TGTGCCAGCAGCGTCGGCGGCCCCAAGGACAGTGAGCAGTTCTTC. It is translated as CASSVGGPKDSEQFF.

This clonotype was counted only a few times. The rearrangement uses TRBV12-3 or TRBV12-4 and TRBJ1-3; 8 bases fit TRBD1. J lost 11 bases, V lost 5 bases, and 5 bases had no gene match. This CDR3 has 12 residues. For the CDR3, the DNA is TGTGCCAGCAGTCCTCAGGGGGCGGCCATATATTTT. Translation gives CASSPQGAAIYF.

This clonotype occurred a few times. The V call is TRBV11-2, the J call TRBJ1-1; D gene unclear. The CDR3 is 12 amino acids. CDR1 is SGHAT, CDR2 FQNNGV, per germline. Between the trimmed V and J ends, which lost 0 bases and 11 bases, there was a span of 10 bases. In DNA, the CDR3 is TGTGCCAGCAGCTTAGATCCTGTGGCGGCTTTCTTT. Amino acids: CASSLDPVAAFF.